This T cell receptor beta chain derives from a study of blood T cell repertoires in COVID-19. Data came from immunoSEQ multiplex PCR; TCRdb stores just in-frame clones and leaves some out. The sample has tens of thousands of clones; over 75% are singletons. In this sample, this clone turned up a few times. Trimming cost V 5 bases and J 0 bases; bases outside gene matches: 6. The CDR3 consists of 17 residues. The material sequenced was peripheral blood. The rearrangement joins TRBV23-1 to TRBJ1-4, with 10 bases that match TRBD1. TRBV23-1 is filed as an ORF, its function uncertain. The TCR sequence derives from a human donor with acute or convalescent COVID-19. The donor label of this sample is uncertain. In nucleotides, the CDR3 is TGCGCCAGCAGTGGGGACAGGGGTACTGCAACTAATGAAAAACTGTTTTTT. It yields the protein CASSGDRGTATNEKLFF.